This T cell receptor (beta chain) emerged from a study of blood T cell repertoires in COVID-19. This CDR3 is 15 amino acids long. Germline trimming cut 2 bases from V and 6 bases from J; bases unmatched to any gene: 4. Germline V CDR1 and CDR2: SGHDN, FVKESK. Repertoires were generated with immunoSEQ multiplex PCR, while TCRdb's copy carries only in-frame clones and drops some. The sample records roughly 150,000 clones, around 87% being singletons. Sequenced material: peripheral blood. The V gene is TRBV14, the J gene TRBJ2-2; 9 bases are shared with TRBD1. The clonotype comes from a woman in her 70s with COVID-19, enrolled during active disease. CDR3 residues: CASSQLQGASGELFF. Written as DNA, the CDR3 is TGTGCCAGCAGCCAATTACAGGGGGCGTCCGGGGAGCTGTTTTTT.